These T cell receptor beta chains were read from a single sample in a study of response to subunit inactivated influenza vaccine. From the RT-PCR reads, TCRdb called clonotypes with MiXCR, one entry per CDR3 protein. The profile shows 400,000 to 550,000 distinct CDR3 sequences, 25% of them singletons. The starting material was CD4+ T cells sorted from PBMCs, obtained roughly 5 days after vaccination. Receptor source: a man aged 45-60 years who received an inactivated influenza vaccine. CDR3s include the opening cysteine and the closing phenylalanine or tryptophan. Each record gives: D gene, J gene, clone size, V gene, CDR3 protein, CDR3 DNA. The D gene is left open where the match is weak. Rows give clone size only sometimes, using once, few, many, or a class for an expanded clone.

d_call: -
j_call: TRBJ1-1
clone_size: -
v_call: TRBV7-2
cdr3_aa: CASSLSWGLLNTEAFF
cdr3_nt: TGTGCCAGCAGCTTATCATGGGGGTTGCTGAACACTGAAGCTTTCTTT

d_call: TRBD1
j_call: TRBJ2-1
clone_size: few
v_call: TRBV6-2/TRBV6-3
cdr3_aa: CASSYPRQGYNEQFF
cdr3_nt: TGTGCCAGCAGTTACCCGAGACAGGGTTACAATGAGCAGTTCTTC

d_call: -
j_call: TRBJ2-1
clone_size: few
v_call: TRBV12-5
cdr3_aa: CASGLVLNPSSYNEQFF
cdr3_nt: TGTGCTAGTGGACTCGTCTTGAATCCTTCCTCCTACAATGAGCAGTTCTTC

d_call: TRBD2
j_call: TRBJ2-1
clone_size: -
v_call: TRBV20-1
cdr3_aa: CSAPPSSGGNEQFF
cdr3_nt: TGCAGTGCTCCACCCAGTAGCGGGGGCAATGAGCAGTTCTTC

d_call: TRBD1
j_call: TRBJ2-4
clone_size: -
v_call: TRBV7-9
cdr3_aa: CASSARPGTEKNIQYF
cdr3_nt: TGTGCCAGCAGCGCAAGACCCGGGACAGAGAAAAACATTCAGTACTTC

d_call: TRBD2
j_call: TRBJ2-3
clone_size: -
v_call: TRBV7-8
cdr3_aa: CASSPRGRALNTQYF
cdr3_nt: TGTGCCAGCAGCCCGCGCGGGAGGGCCCTGAATACGCAGTATTTT

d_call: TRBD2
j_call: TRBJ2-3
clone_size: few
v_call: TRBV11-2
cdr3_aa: CASSYRLAGDTQYF
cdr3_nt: TGTGCCAGCAGCTATAGACTAGCGGGAGATACGCAGTATTTT

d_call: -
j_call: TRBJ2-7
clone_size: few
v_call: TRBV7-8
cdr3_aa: CASSSGPEQWEQYF
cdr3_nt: TGTGCCAGCAGCTCCGGACCTGAACAATGGGAGCAGTACTTC

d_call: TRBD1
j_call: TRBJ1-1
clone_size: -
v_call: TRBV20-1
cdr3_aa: CSAREDRAPKAFF
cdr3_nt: TGCAGTGCTAGGGAGGACAGGGCCCCTAAGGCTTTCTTT

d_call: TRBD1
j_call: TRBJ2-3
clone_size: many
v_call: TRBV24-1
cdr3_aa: CATSDPTNRGDTQYF
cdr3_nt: TGTGCCACCAGTGACCCTACAAACAGGGGCGATACGCAGTATTTT

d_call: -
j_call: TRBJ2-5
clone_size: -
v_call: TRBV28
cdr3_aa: CASSRRMRETQYF
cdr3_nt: TGTGCCAGCAGTCGACGGATGAGGGAGACCCAGTACTTC

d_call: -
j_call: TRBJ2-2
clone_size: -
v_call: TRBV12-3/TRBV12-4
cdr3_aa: CASSFSIRGELFF
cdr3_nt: TGTGCCAGCAGTTTTAGTATTCGCGGGGAGCTGTTTTTT

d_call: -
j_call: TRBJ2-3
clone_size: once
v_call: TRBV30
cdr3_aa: CAWGKGGRGGDTQYF
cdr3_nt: TGTGCCTGGGGGAAAGGTGGCAGGGGAGGAGATACGCAGTATTTT

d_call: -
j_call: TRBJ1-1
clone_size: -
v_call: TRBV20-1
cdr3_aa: CSARGQYTEAFF
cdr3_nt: TGCAGTGCTAGAGGACAGTACACTGAAGCTTTCTTT

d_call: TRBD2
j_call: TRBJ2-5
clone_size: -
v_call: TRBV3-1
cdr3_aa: CASSLAGFREQETQYF
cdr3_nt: TGTGCCAGCAGCCTAGCGGGGTTCAGGGAACAAGAGACCCAGTACTTC

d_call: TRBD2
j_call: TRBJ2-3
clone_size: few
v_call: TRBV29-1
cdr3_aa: CSVVSGGADTQYF
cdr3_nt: TGCAGCGTTGTTAGCGGGGGGGCAGATACGCAGTATTTT

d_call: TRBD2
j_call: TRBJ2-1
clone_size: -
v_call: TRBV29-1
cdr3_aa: CSAELAGARNEQFF
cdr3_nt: TGCAGCGCAGAACTAGCGGGGGCGAGGAATGAGCAGTTCTTC

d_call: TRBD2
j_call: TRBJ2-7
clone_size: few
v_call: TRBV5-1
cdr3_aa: CASSSDPGGEQYF
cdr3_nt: TGCGCCAGCAGCTCTGACCCCGGGGGGGAGCAGTACTTC

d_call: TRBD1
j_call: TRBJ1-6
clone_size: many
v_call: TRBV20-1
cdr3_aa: CSARNIPTGASYNSPLHF
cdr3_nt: TGCAGTGCTAGAAATATCCCGACAGGGGCCTCCTATAATTCACCCCTCCACTTT

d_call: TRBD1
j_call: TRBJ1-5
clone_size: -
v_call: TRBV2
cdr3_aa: CASRARTGTGISNQPQHF
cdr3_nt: TGTGCCAGCAGGGCCCGGACTGGGACAGGCATTAGCAATCAGCCCCAGCATTTT

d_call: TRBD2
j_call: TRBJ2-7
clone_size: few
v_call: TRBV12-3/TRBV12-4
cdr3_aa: CASRLAGAPGEQYF
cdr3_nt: TGTGCCAGCAGACTAGCGGGGGCACCCGGCGAGCAGTACTTC

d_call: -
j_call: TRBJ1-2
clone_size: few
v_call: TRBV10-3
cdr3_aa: CAISTWDDGYGYTF
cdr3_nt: TGTGCCATCAGTACCTGGGATGACGGGTATGGCTACACCTTC

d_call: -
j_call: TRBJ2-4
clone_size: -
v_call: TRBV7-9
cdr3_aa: CASSSDRNAKNIQYF
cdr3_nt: TGTGCCAGCAGCTCAGACAGGAATGCCAAAAACATTCAGTACTTC

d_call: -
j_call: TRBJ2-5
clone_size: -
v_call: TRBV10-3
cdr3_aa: CAISPQLGHKETQYF
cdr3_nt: TGTGCCATCAGCCCCCAACTCGGACACAAAGAGACCCAGTACTTC

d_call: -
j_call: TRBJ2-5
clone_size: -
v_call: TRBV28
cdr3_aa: CASSPLTSTETQYF
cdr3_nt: TGTGCCAGCAGTCCCCTGACTAGTACCGAGACCCAGTACTTC

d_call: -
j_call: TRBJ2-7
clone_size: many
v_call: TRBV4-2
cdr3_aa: CASSPSHPPQGYEQYF
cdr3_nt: TGTGCCAGCAGCCCATCCCACCCCCCACAGGGTTACGAGCAGTACTTC

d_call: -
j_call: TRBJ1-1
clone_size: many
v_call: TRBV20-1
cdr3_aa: CSATRDNMNTEAFF
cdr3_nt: TGCAGTGCTACCCGAGATAACATGAACACTGAAGCTTTCTTT

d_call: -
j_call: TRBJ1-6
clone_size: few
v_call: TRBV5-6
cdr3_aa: CASSFGRNSPLHF
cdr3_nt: TGTGCCAGCAGCTTCGGGAGGAATTCACCCCTCCACTTT

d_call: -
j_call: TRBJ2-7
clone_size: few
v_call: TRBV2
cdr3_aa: CASTGLSYEQYF
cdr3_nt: TGTGCCAGCACTGGCTTGTCCTACGAGCAGTACTTC

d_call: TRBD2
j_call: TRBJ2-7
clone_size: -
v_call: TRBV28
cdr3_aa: CASSPGGDFYEQYF
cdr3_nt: TGTGCCAGCAGCCCGGGGGGAGATTTCTACGAGCAGTACTTC

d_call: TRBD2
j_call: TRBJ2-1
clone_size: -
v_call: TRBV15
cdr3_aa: CATSRVELAGLNEQFF
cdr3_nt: TGTGCCACCAGCAGAGTTGAACTAGCGGGATTAAATGAGCAGTTCTTC

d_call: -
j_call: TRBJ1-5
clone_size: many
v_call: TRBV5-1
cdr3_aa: CASSLVGSSNQPQHF
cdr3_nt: TGCGCCAGCAGCTTGGTCGGCTCTAGTAATCAGCCCCAGCATTTT

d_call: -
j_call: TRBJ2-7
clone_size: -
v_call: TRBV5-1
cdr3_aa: CASSFGEMGEQYF
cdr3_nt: TGCGCCAGCAGCTTTGGGGAGATGGGCGAGCAGTACTTC

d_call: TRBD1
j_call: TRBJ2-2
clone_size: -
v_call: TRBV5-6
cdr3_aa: CASSLEYRGRDTGELFF
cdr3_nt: TGTGCCAGCAGCTTGGAGTACAGGGGGCGCGACACCGGGGAGCTGTTTTTT

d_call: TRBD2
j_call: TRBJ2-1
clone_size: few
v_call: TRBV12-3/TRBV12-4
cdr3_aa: CASSFRGRAGEQFF
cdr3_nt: TGTGCCAGCAGTTTCCGCGGGAGGGCCGGTGAGCAGTTCTTC

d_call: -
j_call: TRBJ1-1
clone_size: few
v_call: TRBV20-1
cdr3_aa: CSARGSQDMNTEAFF
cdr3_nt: TGCAGTGCCAGGGGAAGCCAGGACATGAACACTGAAGCTTTCTTT

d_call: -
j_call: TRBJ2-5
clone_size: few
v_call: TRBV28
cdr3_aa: CASSLPTGQETQYF
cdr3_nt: TGTGCCAGCAGTCTCCCAACGGGACAAGAGACCCAGTACTTC

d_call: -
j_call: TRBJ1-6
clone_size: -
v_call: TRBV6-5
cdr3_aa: CASSPLNSPLHF
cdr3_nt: TGTGCCAGCAGCCCCTTGAATTCACCCCTCCACTTT

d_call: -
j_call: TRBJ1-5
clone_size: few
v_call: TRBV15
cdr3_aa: CATSRSDQPQHF
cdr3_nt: TGTGCCACCAGCAGATCTGATCAGCCCCAGCATTTT

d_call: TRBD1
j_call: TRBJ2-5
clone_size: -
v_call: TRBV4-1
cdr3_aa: CASSQDRTGIQETQYF
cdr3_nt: TGCGCCAGCAGCCAAGATCGGACAGGGATTCAAGAGACCCAGTACTTC

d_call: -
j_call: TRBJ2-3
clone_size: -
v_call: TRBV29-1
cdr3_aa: CSVEKGLWTDTQYF
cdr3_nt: TGCAGCGTTGAAAAGGGGCTCTGGACAGATACGCAGTATTTT

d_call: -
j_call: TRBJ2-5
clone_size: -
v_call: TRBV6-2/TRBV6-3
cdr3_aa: CASRRSTRKETQYF
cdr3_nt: TGTGCCAGCCGGCGGAGCACCCGAAAAGAGACCCAGTACTTC

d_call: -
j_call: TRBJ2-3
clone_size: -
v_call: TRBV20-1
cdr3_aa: CSARDSTRGDTQYF
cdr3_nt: TGCAGTGCTAGAGATTCTACTAGGGGAGATACGCAGTATTTT

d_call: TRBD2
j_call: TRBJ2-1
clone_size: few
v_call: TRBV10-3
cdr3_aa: CAISGGIAGGPNEQFF
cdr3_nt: TGTGCCATCAGTGGGGGTATAGCGGGGGGGCCTAATGAGCAGTTCTTC

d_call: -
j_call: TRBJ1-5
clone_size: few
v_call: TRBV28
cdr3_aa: CASSYPGDLWHF
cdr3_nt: TGTGCCAGCAGTTATCCCGGGGACCTGTGGCATTTT